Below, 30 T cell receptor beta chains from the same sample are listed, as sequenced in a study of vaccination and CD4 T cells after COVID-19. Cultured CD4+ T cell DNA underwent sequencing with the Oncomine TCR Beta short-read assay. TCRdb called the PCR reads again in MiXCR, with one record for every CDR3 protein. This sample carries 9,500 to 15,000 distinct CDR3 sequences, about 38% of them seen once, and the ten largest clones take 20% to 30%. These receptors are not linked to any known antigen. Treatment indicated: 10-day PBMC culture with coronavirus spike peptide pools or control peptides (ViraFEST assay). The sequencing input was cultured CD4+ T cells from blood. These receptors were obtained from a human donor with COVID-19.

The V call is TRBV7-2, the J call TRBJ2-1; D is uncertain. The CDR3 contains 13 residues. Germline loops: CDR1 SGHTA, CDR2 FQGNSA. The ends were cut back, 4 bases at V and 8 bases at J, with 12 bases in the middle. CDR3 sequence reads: CASSSNSFDEQFF. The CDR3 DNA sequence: TGTGCCAGCAGCTCGAACAGTTTTGATGAGCAGTTCTTC.

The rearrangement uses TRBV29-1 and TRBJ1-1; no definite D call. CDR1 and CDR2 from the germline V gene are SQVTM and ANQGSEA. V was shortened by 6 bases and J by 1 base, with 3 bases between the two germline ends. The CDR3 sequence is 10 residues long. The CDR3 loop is CSVKNTEAFF. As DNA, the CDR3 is TGCAGCGTGAAGAACACTGAAGCTTTCTTT.

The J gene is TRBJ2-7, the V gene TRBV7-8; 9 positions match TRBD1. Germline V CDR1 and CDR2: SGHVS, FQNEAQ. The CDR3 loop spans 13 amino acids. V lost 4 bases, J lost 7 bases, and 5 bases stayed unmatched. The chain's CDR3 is CASSWGTGQEQYF. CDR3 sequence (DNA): TGTGCCAGCAGCTGGGGGACAGGGCAAGAGCAGTACTTC.

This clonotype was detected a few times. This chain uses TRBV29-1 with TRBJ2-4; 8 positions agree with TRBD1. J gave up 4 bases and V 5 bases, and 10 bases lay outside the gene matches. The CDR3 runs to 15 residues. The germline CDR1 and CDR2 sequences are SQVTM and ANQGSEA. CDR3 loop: CSVSSSDRVKNIQYF. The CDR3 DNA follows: TGCAGCGTTTCGTCTTCGGACAGGGTAAAAAACATTCAGTACTTC.

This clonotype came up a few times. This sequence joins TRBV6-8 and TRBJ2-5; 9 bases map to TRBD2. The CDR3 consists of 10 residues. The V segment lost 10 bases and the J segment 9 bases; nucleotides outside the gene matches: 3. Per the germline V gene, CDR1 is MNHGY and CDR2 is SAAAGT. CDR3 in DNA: TGTGCCACAGTAGCGGGAGCCCAGTACTTC. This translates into CATVAGAQYF.

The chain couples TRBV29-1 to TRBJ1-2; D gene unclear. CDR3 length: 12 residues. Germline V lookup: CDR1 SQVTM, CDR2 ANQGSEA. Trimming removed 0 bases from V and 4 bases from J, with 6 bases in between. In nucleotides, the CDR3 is TGCAGCGTTGAAGATAGACCCTATGGCTACACCTTC. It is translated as CSVEDRPYGYTF.

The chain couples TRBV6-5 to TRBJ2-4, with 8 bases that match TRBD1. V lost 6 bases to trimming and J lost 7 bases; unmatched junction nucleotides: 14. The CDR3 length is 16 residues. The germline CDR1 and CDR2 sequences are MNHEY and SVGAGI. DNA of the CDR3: TGTGCCAGCAGCTACGATCAGGGGGCCAACAATAACATTCAGTACTTC. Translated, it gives CASSYDQGANNNIQYF.

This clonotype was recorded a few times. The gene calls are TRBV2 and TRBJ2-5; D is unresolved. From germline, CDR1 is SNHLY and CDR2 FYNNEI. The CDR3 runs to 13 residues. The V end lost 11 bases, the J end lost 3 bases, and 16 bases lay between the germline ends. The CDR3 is CAVDPGSKETQYF. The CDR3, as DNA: TGTGCCGTAGACCCGGGTTCGAAAGAGACCCAGTACTTC.

The CDR3 loop is CASSLAPGGNTGELFF. As DNA, the CDR3 is TGTGCCAGCAGCTTAGCCCCGGGGGGGAACACCGGGGAGCTGTTTTTT. V gene TRBV7-2 combines with J gene TRBJ2-2, with TRBD2 matching 7 bases. The V gene end was trimmed by 0 bases and the J gene end by 1 base; junction bases not matched to a gene: 2. This CDR3 is 16 amino acids long. CDR1 is SGHTA and CDR2 is FQGNSA in the germline V gene.

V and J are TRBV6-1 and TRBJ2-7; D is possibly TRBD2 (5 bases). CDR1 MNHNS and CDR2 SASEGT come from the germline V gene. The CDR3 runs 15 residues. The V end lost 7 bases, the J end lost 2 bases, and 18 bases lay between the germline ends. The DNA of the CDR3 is TGTGCCAGCAAGGGTCTAGCAGAACCTACCTACGAGCAGTACTTC. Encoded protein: CASKGLAEPTYEQYF.

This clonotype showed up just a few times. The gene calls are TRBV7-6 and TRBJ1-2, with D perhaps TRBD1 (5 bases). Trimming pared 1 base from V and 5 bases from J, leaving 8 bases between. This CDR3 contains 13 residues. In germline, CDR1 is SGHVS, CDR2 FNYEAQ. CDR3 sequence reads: CASSLERGYGYTF. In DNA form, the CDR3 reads TGTGCCAGCAGCTTAGAACGGGGGTATGGCTACACCTTC.

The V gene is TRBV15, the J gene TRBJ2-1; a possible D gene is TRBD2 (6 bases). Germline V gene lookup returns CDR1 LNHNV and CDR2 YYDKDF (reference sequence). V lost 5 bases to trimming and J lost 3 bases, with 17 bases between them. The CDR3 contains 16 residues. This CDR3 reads CATSGLLGGIYNEQFF. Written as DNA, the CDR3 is TGTGCCACCAGCGGCTTACTCGGGGGTATCTACAATGAGCAGTTCTTC.

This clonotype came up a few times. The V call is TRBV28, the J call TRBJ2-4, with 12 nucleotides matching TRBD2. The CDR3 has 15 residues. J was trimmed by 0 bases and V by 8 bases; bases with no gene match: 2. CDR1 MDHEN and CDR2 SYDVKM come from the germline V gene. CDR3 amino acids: CASQTSGGAKNIQYF. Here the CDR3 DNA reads TGTGCCAGCCAGACTAGCGGGGGAGCCAAAAACATTCAGTACTTC.

Written as DNA, the CDR3 is TGTGCCAGCAGCTTGGGGGGCAGGGCCTACGAGCAGTACTTC. It yields the protein CASSLGGRAYEQYF. The genes are TRBV5-4 and TRBJ2-7, with D tentatively TRBD1 (5 bases). Germline V gene lookup returns CDR1 SGHNT and CDR2 YYREEE (reference sequence). The CDR3 covers 14 residues. V was clipped by 0 bases and J by 2 bases, with 9 bases between them.

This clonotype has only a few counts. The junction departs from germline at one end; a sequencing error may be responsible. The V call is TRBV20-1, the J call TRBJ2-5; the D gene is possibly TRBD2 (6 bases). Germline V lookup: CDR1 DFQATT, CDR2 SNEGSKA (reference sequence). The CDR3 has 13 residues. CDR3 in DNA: TGCAGTGCGAGAGCGGGTTGGGGGGAGACCCAGTACTTC. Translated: CSARAGWGETQYF.

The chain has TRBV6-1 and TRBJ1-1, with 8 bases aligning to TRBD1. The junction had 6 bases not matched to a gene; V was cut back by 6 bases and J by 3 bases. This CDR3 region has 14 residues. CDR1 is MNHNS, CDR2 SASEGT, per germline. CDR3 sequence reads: CASRPDRAYTEAFF. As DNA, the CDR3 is TGTGCCAGCAGACCGGACAGGGCTTACACTGAAGCTTTCTTT.

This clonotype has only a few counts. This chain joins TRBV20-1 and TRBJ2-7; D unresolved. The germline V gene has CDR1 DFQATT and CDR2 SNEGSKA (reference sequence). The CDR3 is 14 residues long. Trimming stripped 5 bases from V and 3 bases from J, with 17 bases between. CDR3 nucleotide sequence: TGCAGTGCTGATAAAGAATTCTTGGGCTACGAGCAGTACTTC. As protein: CSADKEFLGYEQYF.

CDR3 loop: CATQDGHRSYEQYF. The CDR3 coding sequence is TGTGCCACCCAGGACGGCCACCGTTCCTACGAGCAGTACTTC. V and J are TRBV10-3 and TRBJ2-7; D call uncertain. Trimming cost V 10 bases and J 1 base, with 17 bases left between them. This CDR3 comprises 14 residues. From germline, CDR1 is ENHRY and CDR2 SYGVKD.

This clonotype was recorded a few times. The CDR3 DNA follows: TGTGCCAGCAGCGGGACTAGCGGTCGCTACGAGCAGTACTTC. Encoded protein: CASSGTSGRYEQYF. The chain is built from TRBV5-4 and TRBJ2-7, with 11 positions matching TRBD2. The CDR3 runs to 14 residues. J lost 3 bases, V lost 4 bases, and 3 bases had no gene match. Germline V lookup: CDR1 SGHNT, CDR2 YYREEE (reference sequence).

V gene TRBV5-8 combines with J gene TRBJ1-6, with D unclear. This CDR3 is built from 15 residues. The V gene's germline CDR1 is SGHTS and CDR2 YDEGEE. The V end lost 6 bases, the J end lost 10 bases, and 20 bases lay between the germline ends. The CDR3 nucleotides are TGTGCCAGCAAAATGGAAACGTCCGGGAACTCACCCCTCCACTTT. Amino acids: CASKMETSGNSPLHF.

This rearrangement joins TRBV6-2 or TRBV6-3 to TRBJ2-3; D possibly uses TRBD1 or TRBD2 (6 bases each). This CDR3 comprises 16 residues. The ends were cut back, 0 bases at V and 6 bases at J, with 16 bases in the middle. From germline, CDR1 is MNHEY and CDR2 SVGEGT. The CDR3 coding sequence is TGTGCCAGCAGTTACTCGATCCCGGGGGCGGGTGATACGCAGTATTTT. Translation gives CASSYSIPGAGDTQYF.

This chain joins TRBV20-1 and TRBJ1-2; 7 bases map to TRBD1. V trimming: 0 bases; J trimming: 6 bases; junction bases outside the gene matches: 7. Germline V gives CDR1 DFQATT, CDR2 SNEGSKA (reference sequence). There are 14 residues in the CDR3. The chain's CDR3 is CSAREDRFVHGYTF. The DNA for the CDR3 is TGCAGTGCTAGAGAGGACAGGTTTGTGCATGGCTACACCTTC.

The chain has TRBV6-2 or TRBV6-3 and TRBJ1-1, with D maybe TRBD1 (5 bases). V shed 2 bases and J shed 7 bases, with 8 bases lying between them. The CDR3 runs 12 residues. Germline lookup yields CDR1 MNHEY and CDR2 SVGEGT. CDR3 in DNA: TGTGCCAGCAGTTACCCGACAGTTGAAGCTTTCTTT. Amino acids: CASSYPTVEAFF.

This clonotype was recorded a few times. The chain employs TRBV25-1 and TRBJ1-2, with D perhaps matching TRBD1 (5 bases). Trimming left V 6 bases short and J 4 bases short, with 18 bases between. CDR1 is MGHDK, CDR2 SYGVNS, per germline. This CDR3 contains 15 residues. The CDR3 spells CASSPTVEGPYGYTF. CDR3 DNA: TGTGCCAGCAGCCCGACAGTAGAAGGGCCCTATGGCTACACCTTC.

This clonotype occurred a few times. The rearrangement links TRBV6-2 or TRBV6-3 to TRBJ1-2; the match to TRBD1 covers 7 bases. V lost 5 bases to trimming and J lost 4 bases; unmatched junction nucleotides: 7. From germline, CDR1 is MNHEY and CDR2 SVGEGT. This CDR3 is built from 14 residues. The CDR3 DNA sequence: TGTGCCAGCAGTGACCCGACAGGGCCCTATGGCTACACCTTC. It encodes CASSDPTGPYGYTF.

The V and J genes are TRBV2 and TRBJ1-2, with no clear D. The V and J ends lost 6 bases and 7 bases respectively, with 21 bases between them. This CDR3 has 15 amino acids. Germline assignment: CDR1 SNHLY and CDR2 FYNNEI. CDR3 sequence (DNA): TGTGCCAGCAGCCCATCCCGGACGGTGAGCGGTGGCTACACCTTC. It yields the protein CASSPSRTVSGGYTF.

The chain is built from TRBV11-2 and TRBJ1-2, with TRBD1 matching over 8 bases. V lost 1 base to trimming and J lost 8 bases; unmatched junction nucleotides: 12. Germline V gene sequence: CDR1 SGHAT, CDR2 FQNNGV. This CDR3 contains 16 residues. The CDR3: CASSLVGGDRGYGYTF. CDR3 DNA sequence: TGTGCCAGCAGCTTAGTGGGGGGAGACAGGGGATACGGCTACACCTTC.

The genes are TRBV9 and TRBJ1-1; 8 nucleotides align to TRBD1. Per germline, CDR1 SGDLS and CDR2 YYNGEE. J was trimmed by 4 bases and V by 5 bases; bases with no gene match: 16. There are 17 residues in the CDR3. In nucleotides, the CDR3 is TGTGCCAGCAGGAGTCTTGCACAGGGGGTCGGGAGCACTGAAGCTTTCTTT. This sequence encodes CASRSLAQGVGSTEAFF.

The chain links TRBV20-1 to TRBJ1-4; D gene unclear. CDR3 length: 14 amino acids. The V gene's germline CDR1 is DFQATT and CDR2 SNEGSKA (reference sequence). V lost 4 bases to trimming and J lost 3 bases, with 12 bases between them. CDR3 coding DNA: TGCAGTGCTAACTTAGTGGTCGCTAATGAAAAACTGTTTTTT. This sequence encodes CSANLVVANEKLFF.

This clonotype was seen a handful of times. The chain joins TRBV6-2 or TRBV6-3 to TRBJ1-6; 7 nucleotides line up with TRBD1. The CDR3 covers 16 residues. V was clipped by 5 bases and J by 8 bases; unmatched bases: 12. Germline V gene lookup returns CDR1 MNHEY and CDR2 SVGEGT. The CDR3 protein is CASSANRGGADSPLHF. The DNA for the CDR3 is TGTGCCAGCAGTGCAAACAGGGGAGGAGCAGATTCACCCCTCCACTTT.